These 30 T cell receptor beta chains were all obtained from the same sample, sequenced in a study of blood T cell repertoires in COVID-19. Generated by immunoSEQ multiplex PCR, the TCRdb table keeps only in-frame clones and is missing some. The sample includes hundreds of thousands of clones, 87% of them seen just once. Sequencing used peripheral blood. These receptors came from a woman in her thirties or forties who had recovered from COVID-19.

The chain is built from TRBV2 and TRBJ2-1; weak D call: TRBD1 (6 bases). V was cut by 4 bases and J by 5 bases, with 12 bases left in between. The CDR3 runs 14 residues. CDR1 and CDR2 from the germline V gene are SNHLY and FYNNEI. The CDR3 DNA follows: TGTGCCAGCAGTGCGCGGACAGCCGACAATGAGCAGTTCTTC. Protein product: CASSARTADNEQFF.

The chain's CDR3 is CASSPWGAYEQYF. DNA for the CDR3: TGTGCCAGCAGCCCATGGGGGGCCTACGAGCAGTACTTC. The chain joins TRBV7-2 to TRBJ2-7, with D possibly being TRBD2 (6 bases). Germline CDR1 SGHTA, CDR2 FQGNSA. The CDR3 covers 13 residues. Trimming left V 5 bases short and J 2 bases short, with 10 bases between.

This sequence joins TRBV12-5 and TRBJ1-4; 10 positions match TRBD1. Germline CDR1 reads LGHNT; CDR2 reads FRNRAP. Losses at the gene ends were 3 bases for V and 8 bases for J; bases not matched to a gene: 9. The CDR3 loop spans 16 amino acids. The CDR3 loop reads CASGFFSGQGGEKLFF. DNA for the CDR3: TGTGCTAGTGGTTTTTTTTCAGGACAGGGGGGCGAAAAACTGTTTTTT.

The V and J genes are TRBV12-5 and TRBJ1-6; D remains unclear. The CDR3 is 12 amino acids. Trimming left V 4 bases short and J 12 bases short, with 10 bases between. Germline CDR1 and CDR2: LGHNT and FRNRAP. The CDR3 nucleotides are TGTGCTAGTGGTTGGGAGCTCCAACCCCTCCACTTT. As protein: CASGWELQPLHF.

The chain has TRBV7-8 and TRBJ2-1, with 11 bases aligning to TRBD2. The germline V gene has CDR1 SGHVS and CDR2 FQNEAQ. The J segment lost 8 bases and the V segment lost 5 bases, leaving 14 bases of the junction unmatched. The CDR3 is 17 residues long. Here the CDR3 reads CASSGPGLAGFWDEQFF. For the CDR3, the DNA is TGTGCCAGCAGCGGCCCAGGACTAGCGGGTTTTTGGGATGAGCAGTTCTTC.

This chain joins TRBV2 and TRBJ2-1; a weak D match, TRBD2 (6 bases). Looked up from germline, CDR1 is SNHLY and CDR2 is FYNNEI. Trimming took off 2 bases at V and 9 bases at J, with 11 bases between the two ends. The CDR3 is made up of 13 amino acids. The CDR3 nucleotides are TGTGCCAGCAGTGAAAACTCCGGGGGTGAGCAGTTCTTC. Translation: CASSENSGGEQFF. The variable domain in full, with the rest retrieved from reference TRBV2 and TRBJ2-1, is EPEVTQTPSHQVTQMGQEVILRCVPISNHLYFYWYRQILGQKVEFLVSFYNNEISEKSEIFDDQFSVERPDGSNFTLKIRSTKLEDSAMYFCASSENSGGEQFFGPGTRLTVL.

CDR3 in amino acids: CASSDRQGSLDEQYF. The CDR3 DNA reads TGTGCCAGCAGCGACCGACAGGGAAGCTTGGACGAGCAGTACTTC. This chain uses TRBV9 with TRBJ2-7, with 7 bases lining up with TRBD1. The CDR3 loop spans 15 amino acids. V lost 3 bases, J lost 5 bases, and 11 bases stayed unmatched. Germline CDR1 SGDLS, CDR2 YYNGEE. The full variable domain, in which reference TRBV9 and TRBJ2-7 provide the parts outside the CDR3, is DSGVTQTPKHLITATGQRVTLRCSPRSGDLSVYWYQQSLDQGLQFLIQYYNGEERAKGNILERFSAQQFPDLHSELNLSSLELGDSALYFCASSDRQGSLDEQYFGPGTRLTVT.

The V and J genes are TRBV4-1 and TRBJ1-1, with TRBD1 as a possible D gene (5 bases). Germline values: CDR1 MGHRA, CDR2 YSYEKL. Trimming removed 1 base from V and 4 bases from J, with 19 bases in between. CDR3 length equals 17 residues. CDR3 in DNA: TGCGCCAGCAGCCAAGTCGACAGATTACCTATCCGCACTGAAGCTTTCTTT. As protein: CASSQVDRLPIRTEAFF.

The chain links TRBV10-3 to TRBJ1-2, with 7 bases that match TRBD1. The CDR3 sequence is 15 residues long. Germline CDR1 and CDR2: ENHRY and SYGVKD. V lost 6 bases, J lost 2 bases, and 9 bases stayed unmatched. This CDR3 is CAIRTGTERNYGYTF. DNA of the CDR3: TGTGCCATCAGAACCGGGACAGAACGAAACTATGGCTACACCTTC.

The CDR3 bases are TGTGCCACCAGTGAACACGACGTGGGACAGGGGGTTCCCGGTCACGAGCAGTACTTC. This gives the protein CATSEHDVGQGVPGHEQYF. This rearrangement joins TRBV24-1 to TRBJ2-7, with TRBD1 identical over 11 bases. CDR1 is KGHDR, CDR2 SFDVKD, per germline. The CDR3 sequence is 19 residues long. Trimming removed 4 bases from V and 5 bases from J; junction bases left unmatched: 18.

This rearrangement joins TRBV9 to TRBJ2-5; D call uncertain. Trimming pared 0 bases from V and 2 bases from J, leaving 5 bases between. This CDR3 spans 13 amino acids. CDR1 and CDR2 (germline): SGDLS, YYNGEE. This chain's CDR3 is CASSVGLQETQYF. In nucleotides, the CDR3 is TGTGCCAGCAGCGTAGGCCTACAAGAGACCCAGTACTTC.

CDR3 region: CASSLLPQGIYGYTF. CDR3 nucleotide sequence: TGTGCCAGCAGTTTATTACCACAGGGAATCTATGGCTACACCTTC. V and J are TRBV27 and TRBJ1-2; D is perhaps TRBD1 (6 bases). The CDR3 contains 15 residues. Germline assignment: CDR1 MNHEY and CDR2 SMNVEV (reference sequence). V lost 1 base, J lost 4 bases, and 13 bases lay in between.

This clone has a handful of counts. The V gene is TRBV27, the J gene TRBJ2-7, with 7 bases aligning to TRBD1. CDR3 length equals 14 residues. V dropped 9 bases and J dropped 2; count of bases not matched to a gene: 10. Germline V CDR1 and CDR2: MNHEY, SMNVEV (reference sequence). CDR3 sequence reads: CASTSGDRAYEQYF. The DNA for the CDR3 is TGTGCCAGTACCTCCGGGGACAGAGCCTACGAGCAGTACTTC.

V usage is TRBV3-1 (or the pseudogene TRBV3-2) and J usage is TRBJ1-2, with D possibly matching TRBD1 (6 bases). V lost 4 bases and J 8 bases, leaving 20 bases between the germline ends. Germline CDR1 LGHDT, CDR2 YNNKEL (reference sequence). The CDR3 contains 15 residues. CDR3 coding DNA: TGTGCCAGCAGCCCCCTCGGGAACAGGGTGAACGGCTACACCTTC. This translates into CASSPLGNRVNGYTF.

The chain links TRBV18 to TRBJ1-6; D possibly corresponds to TRBD1 (5 bases). Trimming shortened V by 3 bases and J by 8 bases, and 17 bases separated the two germline ends. Germline CDR1 is KGHSH and CDR2 is LQKENI. There are 16 residues in the CDR3. The DNA of the CDR3 is TGTGCCAGCTCACCCGCAAGACAGACGTCTTATTCACCCCTCCACTTT. Its protein product is CASSPARQTSYSPLHF.

This chain's CDR3 is CATSRVRTADSGYEQYF. The DNA of the CDR3 is TGTGCCACCAGCAGAGTCAGGACAGCCGACTCCGGTTACGAGCAGTACTTC. V and J are TRBV15 and TRBJ2-7, with a weak D call TRBD1 (6 bases). CDR3 size: 17 residues. V lost 1 base to trimming and J lost 4 bases, with 20 bases between them. Germline V gene sequence: CDR1 LNHNV, CDR2 YYDKDF (reference sequence). The full variable domain, in which reference TRBV15 and TRBJ2-7 provide the parts outside the CDR3, is DAMVIQNPRYQVTQFGKPVTLSCSQTLNHNVMYWYQQKSSQAPKLLFHYYDKDFNNEADTPDNFQSRRPNTSFCFLDIRSPGLGDTAMYLCATSRVRTADSGYEQYFGPGTRLTVT.

The chain has TRBV6-5 and TRBJ1-2; maybe TRBD1 (6 bases). Trimming stripped 4 bases from V and 8 bases from J, with 14 bases between. This CDR3 has 13 amino acids. CDR1 and CDR2 (germline): MNHEY, SVGAGI. CDR3 region: CASSLDSLWGYTF. CDR3 DNA: TGTGCCAGCAGTTTGGACAGCCTTTGGGGCTACACCTTC.

This clone came up a few times. J is TRBJ1-4 and V is TRBV27, with 7 bases fitting TRBD1. Germline V gives CDR1 MNHEY, CDR2 SMNVEV (reference sequence). The CDR3 has 15 residues. J gave up 5 bases and V 2 bases, and 5 bases lay outside the gene matches. Written as DNA, the CDR3 is TGTGCCAGCAGTTTACTAGGGACAGTCAATGAAAAACTGTTTTTT. This codes for CASSLLGTVNEKLFF.

The CDR3 spells CASSRGQGFGYTF. DNA for the CDR3: TGTGCCAGCAGCCGGGGACAGGGCTTTGGCTACACCTTC. This rearrangement joins TRBV28 to TRBJ1-2, with TRBD1 matching 9 bases. CDR1 and CDR2 (germline): MDHEN, SYDVKM. V lost 6 bases and J lost 7; bases outside the gene matches: 6. This CDR3 is built from 13 residues.

The rearrangement links TRBV2 to TRBJ2-7, with D possibly being TRBD2 (6 bases). Germline CDR1 is SNHLY and CDR2 is FYNNEI. This CDR3 comprises 14 residues. V gave up 4 bases and J gave up 5 bases, with 15 bases separating them. The CDR3 DNA reads as TGTGCCAGCAGTGGGTCGGGGACTGGGAACGAGCAGTACTTC. Translating it yields CASSGSGTGNEQYF.

The chain links TRBV27 to TRBJ2-7; D uncertain. V was cut by 2 bases and J by 2 bases, with 10 bases left in between. Germline V lookup: CDR1 MNHEY, CDR2 SMNVEV (reference sequence). This CDR3 contains 14 residues. CDR3 sequence reads: CASSLRAPTYEQYF. For the CDR3, the DNA is TGTGCCAGCAGTTTAAGAGCACCAACCTACGAGCAGTACTTC.

The chain carries TRBV24-1 and TRBJ2-6, with TRBD1 as a possible D gene (5 bases). Germline CDR1 and CDR2: KGHDR and SFDVKD. The CDR3 contains 16 residues. Trimming took off 0 bases at V and 1 base at J, with 6 bases between the two ends. DNA of the CDR3: TGTGCCACCAGTGATTTGCAGGGTTCTGGGGCCAACGTCCTGACTTTC. Translated: CATSDLQGSGANVLTF.

CDR3 sequence reads: CASSPPQGAQYGYTF. The CDR3 nucleotides read TGTGCCAGCTCACCACCCCAGGGGGCGCAGTATGGCTACACCTTC. This chain joins TRBV18 and TRBJ1-2; 8 bases are shared with TRBD1. There are 15 residues in the CDR3. Trimming cost V 0 bases and J 5 bases; bases outside gene matches: 5. Looked up from germline, CDR1 is KGHSH and CDR2 is LQKENI.

The chain recombines TRBV29-1 with TRBJ1-1; D might be TRBD1 (6 bases). The CDR3 spans 11 residues. Deletions cut 7 bases from V and 9 bases from J, with 15 bases between. Germline V lookup: CDR1 SQVTM, CDR2 ANQGSEA. The CDR3 bases are TGCAGCGGAAACCGGGACACACAAGCTTTCTTT. Translating it yields CSGNRDTQAFF.

The V and J genes are TRBV7-9 and TRBJ2-1, with TRBD1 as a possible D gene (5 bases). There are 13 residues in the CDR3. Trimming cost V 1 base and J 5 bases, with 6 bases left between them. In germline, CDR1 is SEHNR, CDR2 FQNEAQ (reference sequence). CDR3 bases: TGTGCCAGCAGCTTAGGACAGCACAATGAGCAGTTCTTC. This codes for CASSLGQHNEQFF.

The chain couples TRBV30 to TRBJ1-1, with TRBD1 matching 9 bases. Germline loops: CDR1 GTSNPN, CDR2 SVGIG (reference sequence). This CDR3 contains 11 residues. V was pared by 1 base and J by 11 bases, with 2 bases of the junction left unmatched. CDR3 DNA: TGTGCCTGGAGTGACAGGGGGCAGGCTTTCTTT. It specifies CAWSDRGQAFF.

The chain is built from TRBV2 and TRBJ1-1; 7 nucleotides align to TRBD1. Germline lookup yields CDR1 SNHLY and CDR2 FYNNEI. V was pared by 7 bases and J by 1 base, with 3 bases of the junction left unmatched. This CDR3 region has 13 residues. CDR3: CASMTGKNTEAFF. The CDR3 bases are TGTGCCAGCATGACAGGGAAGAACACTGAAGCTTTCTTT.

This chain joins TRBV7-2 and TRBJ2-1; 7 nucleotides agree with TRBD2. The germline gives CDR1 SGHTA, CDR2 FQGNSA. CDR3 length equals 14 residues. V gave up 5 bases and J gave up 5 bases; unmatched junction bases: 6. The CDR3 coding sequence is TGTGCCAGCAGCCCCGCGGGAGTTAACAATGAGCAGTTCTTC. Protein: CASSPAGVNNEQFF.

This clone turned up a few times. The rearrangement joins TRBV19 to TRBJ1-1; D remains ambiguous. The length of the CDR3 is 12 residues. Looked up from germline, CDR1 is LNHDA and CDR2 is SQIVND (reference sequence). V lost 4 bases, J lost 2 bases, and 5 bases lay in between. The DNA for the CDR3 is TGTGCCAGTAGTACCCTAAACACTGAAGCTTTCTTT. Amino acids: CASSTLNTEAFF.

The chain is built from TRBV5-1 and TRBJ1-1; a possible D gene is TRBD1 (6 bases). The CDR3 is 14 residues long. From germline, CDR1 is SGHRS and CDR2 YFSETQ. The V end lost 2 bases, the J end lost 5 bases, and 13 bases lay between the germline ends. In DNA form, the CDR3 reads TGCGCCAGCAGCTTTAGCGGGGGCGGAACTGAAGCTTTCTTT. Its protein is CASSFSGGGTEAFF.